Listed here are 29 T cell receptor beta chains from one sample, sequenced in a study of T cells in Graves' hyperthyroidism and ophthalmopathy. Regions amplified from RNA transcripts were the TCR beta CDR3 regions. The primer set for the first-round RT-PCR of the TCR CDR3 was HTBI. TCRdb re-derived calls from the multiplex PCR reads in MiXCR, one entry per CDR3 protein. Of around 760,000 distinct CDR3 sequences listed, about 35% are singletons. The sample taken for sequencing was blood. The receptors were gathered from a woman in her thirties or forties with Graves' hyperthyroidism.

The J gene is TRBJ1-5, the V gene TRBV29-1; D is ambiguous. The CDR3 runs 14 residues. Germline values: CDR1 SQVTM, CDR2 ANQGSEA. The V and J ends lost 4 bases and 9 bases respectively, with 19 bases between them. CDR3 bases: TGCAGCGTTGTGGCTGGGAAGGTAGGGAGGCCCCAGCATTTT. Its protein product is CSVVAGKVGRPQHF. The variable domain in full, with the rest retrieved from reference TRBV29-1 and TRBJ1-5, is SAVISQKPSRDICQRGTSLTIQCQVDSQVTMMFWYRQQPGQSLTLIATANQGSEATYESGFVIDKFPISRPNLTFSTLTVSNMSPEDSSIYLCSVVAGKVGRPQHFGDGTRLSIL.

The chain links TRBV19 to TRBJ1-5, with a weak D call TRBD1 (6 bases). CDR3 size: 19 residues. Germline V gene data show CDR1 as LNHDA and CDR2 as SQIVND (reference sequence). The ends were cut back, 4 bases at V and 0 bases at J, with 22 bases in the middle. The CDR3 nucleotides read TGTGCCAGTAGTAGTAGCGGTTTCAGGGGCGGCGATAGCAATCAGCCCCAGCATTTT. Protein: CASSSSGFRGGDSNQPQHF.

This clonotype was picked up many times. This chain links TRBV20-1 with TRBJ1-1, with a weak D call TRBD1 (5 bases). The CDR3 covers 17 residues. V lost 3 bases and J lost 1, with 21 bases in between. Germline V CDR1 and CDR2: DFQATT, SNEGSKA (reference sequence). The CDR3 protein is CSASLAQRGSWNTEAFF. The DNA of the CDR3 is TGCAGTGCTAGCCTTGCTCAACGGGGCAGTTGGAACACTGAAGCTTTCTTT.

This chain joins TRBV28 and TRBJ2-7; D might be TRBD2 (6 bases). V was shortened by 3 bases and J by 3 bases, with 15 bases between the two germline ends. The length of the CDR3 is 15 residues. From germline, CDR1 is MDHEN and CDR2 SYDVKM. CDR3 sequence (DNA): TGTGCCAGCAGTTTGGTAGGAGGGTCGCACTACGAGCAGTACTTC. Translated, it gives CASSLVGGSHYEQYF. Supplemented by reference TRBV28 and TRBJ2-7, the full variable domain reads DVKVTQSSRYLVKRTGEKVFLECVQDMDHENMFWYRQDPGLGLRLIYFSYDVKMKEKGDIPEGYSVSREKKERFSLILESASTNQTSMYLCASSLVGGSHYEQYFGPGTRLTVT.

Many counts were recorded for this clonotype. The J gene is TRBJ1-2, the V gene TRBV19; 7 bases fit TRBD1. V lost 8 bases to trimming and J lost 2 bases; unmatched junction nucleotides: 5. CDR1 is LNHDA and CDR2 is SQIVND in the germline V gene (reference sequence). CDR3 size: 13 residues. CDR3 loop: CASRQGRNYGYTF. The CDR3 region has the DNA TGTGCCAGTCGACAGGGACGGAACTATGGCTACACCTTC.

This clonotype has ten or more counts. The chain uses TRBV29-1 and TRBJ1-1; 9 positions agree with TRBD1. This CDR3 is 12 amino acids long. The germline CDR1 and CDR2 sequences are SQVTM and ANQGSEA. V lost 6 bases to trimming and J lost 6 bases; unmatched junction nucleotides: 5. The CDR3 DNA reads TGCAGCGTCCCGACAGGGGGGTCTGAAGCTTTCTTT. It encodes CSVPTGGSEAFF.

This clonotype was seen at least ten times. The chain is built from TRBV20-1 and TRBJ1-5; no definite D call. Trimming took off 3 bases at V and 1 base at J, with 10 bases between the two ends. The CDR3 is 14 amino acids. Germline values: CDR1 DFQATT, CDR2 SNEGSKA (reference sequence). The DNA for the CDR3 is TGCAGTGCTAGGGCCTCTGGCAGCAATCAGCCCCAGCATTTT. Its translation is CSARASGSNQPQHF.

The chain has TRBV29-1 and TRBJ2-2; no definite D call. Trimming shortened V by 7 bases and J by 7 bases, and 10 bases separated the two germline ends. The CDR3 consists of 11 residues. Germline CDR1 reads SQVTM; CDR2 reads ANQGSEA. The CDR3, as DNA: TGCAGCGGGGGTGCAGGCGGGGAGCTGTTTTTT. Residues: CSGGAGGELFF.

This clonotype has just one count. The gene calls are TRBV9 and TRBJ1-5; D may be TRBD1 (6 bases). The germline V and J ends were trimmed by 4 bases and 11 bases, with 19 bases remaining between them. Germline values: CDR1 SGDLS, CDR2 YYNGEE. This CDR3 spans 14 amino acids. The CDR3 here is CASSPSGGPETQHF. Written as DNA, the CDR3 is TGTGCCAGCAGCCCCAGCGGGGGCCCGGAGACCCAGCATTTT.

For this clonotype: With a much larger clone just one base away, this may be a read error. V gene TRBV10-3 combines with J gene TRBJ1-1, with unresolved D. V gave up 5 bases and J gave up 0 bases, with 7 bases separating them. CDR3 length: 13 residues. The germline gives CDR1 ENHRY, CDR2 SYGVKD. CDR3 coding DNA: TGTGCCATCAGTACACCCCTGAACACTGAAGCTTTCTTT. Its protein is CAISTPLNTEAFF.

This chain uses TRBV29-1 with TRBJ1-4, with D possibly matching TRBD1 (5 bases). The ends were cut back, 1 base at V and 6 bases at J, with 9 bases in the middle. CDR3 length: 13 amino acids. In germline, CDR1 is SQVTM, CDR2 ANQGSEA. CDR3 in amino acids: CSVEVGADEKLFF. The CDR3 coding sequence is TGCAGCGTTGAAGTCGGGGCGGATGAAAAACTGTTTTTT.

In its sample, this clonotype was seen many times. The chain links TRBV12-3 or TRBV12-4 to TRBJ1-4, with 9 bases identical to TRBD1. Unmatched junction bases numbered 5, after V lost 5 bases and J lost 7 bases. The CDR3 sequence is 14 residues long. The CDR3 nucleotides read TGTGCCAGCAGTGAGACAGGGGGAGGTGAAAAACTGTTTTTT. Translation gives CASSETGGGEKLFF.

Worth noting for this clonotype: Being one base from a much bigger clone, this may be a read error. The chain couples TRBV12-3 or TRBV12-4 to TRBJ2-5, with 7 positions matching TRBD2. Germline trimming cut 6 bases from V and 9 bases from J; bases unmatched to any gene: 7. This CDR3 has 12 residues. CDR3 residues: CASSQGRGAQYF. The CDR3 DNA reads as TGTGCCAGCAGCCAGGGCCGGGGGGCCCAGTACTTC.

Details on this clonotype: A much larger clone sits a single nucleotide away, making a read error possible. The CDR3 region is CSVGTRNHEQYF. CDR3 bases: TGCAGCGTTGGGACTAGGAACCACGAGCAGTACTTC. V and J are TRBV29-1 and TRBJ2-7, with 7 bases aligning to TRBD2. Germline CDR1 is SQVTM and CDR2 is ANQGSEA. The ends lost 4 bases at V and 5 bases at J; junction bases unmatched: 5. This CDR3 spans 12 amino acids.

Worth noting for this clonotype: A junction boundary mismatches the germline segment, possibly from a read error. The CDR3: CASRRHLDSNYGHTF. In DNA form, the CDR3 reads TGTGCCAGCAGAAGACACCTGGATTCTAACTATGGCCACACCTTC. The gene calls are TRBV7-2 and TRBJ1-2; D not resolved. Germline V gene data show CDR1 as SGHTA and CDR2 as FQGNSA. The CDR3 spans 15 residues. Full variable domain (remainder filled in from reference TRBV7-2 and TRBJ1-2): GAGVSQSPSNKVTEKGKDVELRCDPISGHTALYWYRQSLGQGLEFLIYFQGNSAPDKSGLPSDRFSAERTGGSVSTLTIQRTQQEDSAVYLCASRRHLDSNYGHTFGSGTRLTVV.

The chain combines TRBV6-5 with TRBJ1-1; perhaps TRBD1 as D (6 bases). V was pared by 0 bases and J by 1 base, with 12 bases between. The CDR3 extends over 16 amino acids. Germline CDR1 MNHEY, CDR2 SVGAGI. CDR3 sequence (DNA): TGTGCCAGCAGTTACTCGATGGACAGAGGGAACACTGAAGCTTTCTTT. Encoded protein: CASSYSMDRGNTEAFF.

This sequence joins TRBV25-1 and TRBJ1-2, with 8 bases lining up with TRBD1. CDR1 and CDR2 from the germline V gene are MGHDK and SYGVNS. CDR3 length: 15 residues. V trimming: 6 bases; J trimming: 8 bases; junction bases outside the gene matches: 14. In DNA form, the CDR3 reads TGTGCCAGCAGCGCCCCCAGGGGGCTCAAGGACGGCTACACCTTC. As protein: CASSAPRGLKDGYTF.

V is TRBV5-4 and J is TRBJ1-1; no firm D call. The CDR3 extends over 13 amino acids. Germline CDR1 and CDR2: SGHNT and YYREEE (reference sequence). The V end was cut by 7 bases, the J end by 0 bases, with 10 bases between. The CDR3 region has the DNA TGTGCCAGCTCAATTCAGATGAACACTGAAGCTTTCTTT. Encoded protein: CASSIQMNTEAFF.

There are a few counts of this clonotype. V usage is TRBV29-1 and J usage is TRBJ1-2; 7 nucleotides line up with TRBD1. Unmatched junction bases numbered 10, after V lost 1 base and J lost 5 bases. Germline V gene lookup returns CDR1 SQVTM and CDR2 ANQGSEA. The CDR3 runs to 15 residues. CDR3 sequence reads: CSVEVTDRRGYGYTF. CDR3 nucleotides: TGCAGCGTTGAAGTGACGGACAGGAGGGGGTATGGCTACACCTTC. Using reference TRBV29-1 and TRBJ1-2 for the parts outside the CDR3, the full variable domain is SAVISQKPSRDICQRGTSLTIQCQVDSQVTMMFWYRQQPGQSLTLIATANQGSEATYESGFVIDKFPISRPNLTFSTLTVSNMSPEDSSIYLCSVEVTDRRGYGYTFGSGTRLTVV.

This clonotype was detected many times. The chain joins TRBV7-6 to TRBJ2-6; D unclear. From germline, CDR1 is SGHVS and CDR2 FNYEAQ. This CDR3 contains 15 residues. Trimming cost V 5 bases and J 2 bases, with 10 bases left between them. CDR3 amino acids: CASSLRFAGANVLTF. CDR3 DNA sequence: TGTGCCAGCAGCCTCCGGTTTGCTGGGGCCAACGTCCTGACTTTC.

The rearrangement joins TRBV5-4 to TRBJ2-2; no reliable D call. The CDR3 contains 13 residues. Germline V lookup: CDR1 SGHNT, CDR2 YYREEE (reference sequence). V was trimmed by 2 bases and J by 7 bases, leaving 9 bases between them. CDR3: CASSLSPRGELFF. CDR3 sequence (DNA): TGTGCCAGCAGCTTATCCCCCCGCGGGGAGCTGTTTTTT.

CDR3 residues: CSVERTGSMQYF. The CDR3 DNA follows: TGCAGCGTTGAACGGACGGGGAGTATGCAGTATTTT. The J gene is TRBJ2-3, the V gene TRBV29-1; a possible D gene is TRBD2 (5 bases). This CDR3 is built from 12 residues. V was clipped by 2 bases and J by 11 bases, with 14 bases between them. Germline-derived CDR1 and CDR2 are SQVTM and ANQGSEA.

On this clonotype itself: A clone one base away is much larger, so this may be a read error. The gene calls are TRBV12-3 or TRBV12-4 and TRBJ1-2, with TRBD1 identical over 8 bases. The CDR3 contains 15 residues. The V and J ends lost 5 bases and 4 bases, in that order; junction bases with no gene match: 9. The DNA for the CDR3 is TGTGCCAGCAGTGTTCCCGGGACAGGACCCTATGGCTACACCTTC. Protein sequence: CASSVPGTGPYGYTF.

CDR3 DNA sequence: TGTGCCAGCCAGCCTGGGTCTGGGGAAGGGGAAAAACTGTTTTTT. It yields the protein CASQPGSGEGEKLFF. The rearrangement uses TRBV2 and TRBJ1-4; no firm D call. Germline-derived CDR1 and CDR2 are SNHLY and FYNNEI. The CDR3 runs 15 residues. Between the trimmed V and J ends, which lost 8 bases and 8 bases, there was a span of 21 bases.

This clonotype was detected once. This could be a read error, since a much larger clone is one nucleotide away. Likely a read error: the CDR3 ends without its conserved phenylalanine or tryptophan. V usage is TRBV20-1 and J usage is TRBJ2-7; 8 bases are shared with TRBD2. This CDR3 contains 13 residues. The ends lost 8 bases at V and 3 bases at J; junction bases unmatched: 9. The V gene's germline CDR1 is DFQATT and CDR2 SNEGSKA (reference sequence). CDR3 DNA sequence: TGCAGTTTTCTCCCCGGGACTAGCTACGAGCAGTACCTC. It yields the protein CSFLPGTSYEQYL.

This clonotype was seen only a few times. This chain uses TRBV10-1 with TRBJ1-3, with 9 bases aligning to TRBD1. CDR1 and CDR2 (germline): WNHNN, SYGVQD (reference sequence). This CDR3 contains 14 residues. The junction had 4 bases not matched to a gene; V was cut back by 6 bases and J by 4 bases. The DNA for the CDR3 is TGCGCCAGCAGGACCGGGACAGGGGGAAACACCATATATTTT. Translation: CASRTGTGGNTIYF.

This clonotype turned up a few times. CDR3 residues: CASSSDSLEKLFF. In DNA, the CDR3 is TGTGCCAGCAGTTCGGACAGCCTTGAAAAACTGTTTTTT. V usage is TRBV12-3 or TRBV12-4 and J usage is TRBJ1-4; maybe TRBD1 (6 bases). Trimming stripped 4 bases from V and 7 bases from J, with 10 bases between. This CDR3 region has 13 residues.

The chain links TRBV6-6 to TRBJ1-3; 8 bases fit TRBD1. V lost 4 bases to trimming and J lost 0 bases; unmatched junction nucleotides: 14. The CDR3 sequence is 19 residues long. CDR1 MNHNY and CDR2 SVGAGI come from the germline V gene (reference sequence). CDR3 sequence reads: CASSLVHPTGVNSGNTIYF. DNA for the CDR3: TGTGCCAGCAGTTTGGTCCACCCGACAGGGGTTAACTCTGGAAACACCATATATTTT.

At least ten counts were recorded for this clonotype. V gene TRBV12-3 or TRBV12-4 combines with J gene TRBJ1-1, with TRBD1 as a possible D gene (5 bases). V lost 10 bases to trimming and J lost 8 bases, with 17 bases between them. This CDR3 has 12 amino acids. The CDR3 loop reads CATEVGTPEAFF. Written as DNA, the CDR3 is TGTGCCACCGAGGTCGGGACGCCGGAAGCTTTCTTT.